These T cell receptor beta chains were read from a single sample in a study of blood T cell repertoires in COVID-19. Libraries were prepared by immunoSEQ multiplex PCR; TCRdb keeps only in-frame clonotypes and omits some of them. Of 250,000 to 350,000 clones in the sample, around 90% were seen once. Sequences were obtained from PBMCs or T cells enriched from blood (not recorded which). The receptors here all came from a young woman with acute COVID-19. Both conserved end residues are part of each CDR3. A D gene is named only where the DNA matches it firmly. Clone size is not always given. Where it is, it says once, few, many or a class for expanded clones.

CDR3 DNA: TGCAGTGCTAGGGGACAGGGTGGCTACACCTTC
CDR3 protein: CSARGQGGYTF
D gene: TRBD1
J gene: TRBJ1-2
V gene: TRBV20-1
clone size: .
CDR3 length: 11

CDR3 DNA: TGTGCCAGCAGCTTGAAAAGTAGCTATCAGCCCCAGCATTTT
CDR3 protein: CASSLKSSYQPQHF
D gene: .
J gene: TRBJ1-5
V gene: TRBV5-6
clone size: .
CDR3 length: 14

CDR3 DNA: TGTGCCAGCAGTTACAACAGGAGCCCCTACGAGCAGTACTTC
CDR3 protein: CASSYNRSPYEQYF
D gene: .
J gene: TRBJ2-7
V gene: TRBV6-5
clone size: few
CDR3 length: 14

CDR3 DNA: TGTGCCAGCAGCTTGGGACTAGCGGGATGGAATGAGCAGTTCTTC
CDR3 protein: CASSLGLAGWNEQFF
D gene: TRBD2
J gene: TRBJ2-1
V gene: TRBV5-5
clone size: .
CDR3 length: 15

CDR3 DNA: TGTGCCAGCAGCCCGAGGGAGATATCACTCATACGGGAAAAACTGTTTTTT
CDR3 protein: CASSPREISLIREKLFF
D gene: .
J gene: TRBJ1-4
V gene: TRBV5-5
clone size: few
CDR3 length: 17

CDR3 DNA: TGTGCCTCGGGGGGGGACTATGGCTACACCTTC
CDR3 protein: CASGGDYGYTF
D gene: .
J gene: TRBJ1-2
V gene: TRBV19
clone size: .
CDR3 length: 11

CDR3 DNA: TGTGCCAGCAGTGGACAGCATGATCAGCCCCAGCATTTT
CDR3 protein: CASSGQHDQPQHF
D gene: .
J gene: TRBJ1-5
V gene: TRBV25-1
clone size: few
CDR3 length: 13

CDR3 DNA: TGTGCCAGCTCTCACACTGAAGCTTTCTTT
CDR3 protein: CASSHTEAFF
D gene: .
J gene: TRBJ1-1
V gene: TRBV27
clone size: .
CDR3 length: 10

CDR3 DNA: TGTGCCAGCAGCCAATCGGAGGGAACGAACACTGAAGCTTTCTTT
CDR3 protein: CASSQSEGTNTEAFF
D gene: .
J gene: TRBJ1-1
V gene: TRBV16
clone size: .
CDR3 length: 15

CDR3 DNA: TGTGCCAGCAGTTTTCGTCAGGGGAACACCGGGGAGCTGTTTTTT
CDR3 protein: CASSFRQGNTGELFF
D gene: .
J gene: TRBJ2-2
V gene: TRBV28
clone size: .
CDR3 length: 15

CDR3 DNA: TGTGCCAGCAGGCCGACAGGAAATCAGCCCCAGCATTTT
CDR3 protein: CASRPTGNQPQHF
D gene: .
J gene: TRBJ1-5
V gene: TRBV6-5
clone size: .
CDR3 length: 13

CDR3 DNA: TGTGCCACCAGTGACAGGGACAGCTCAAAGAACACCGGGGAGCTGTTTTTT
CDR3 protein: CATSDRDSSKNTGELFF
D gene: TRBD1
J gene: TRBJ2-2
V gene: TRBV24-1
clone size: .
CDR3 length: 17

CDR3 DNA: TGTGCCAGCAGTTTCGGGGGATTCAATCAGCCCCAGCATTTT
CDR3 protein: CASSFGGFNQPQHF
D gene: .
J gene: TRBJ1-5
V gene: TRBV27
clone size: once
CDR3 length: 14

CDR3 DNA: TGTGCCACCAGCATAGCGGGAGGGATCACCGGGGAGCTGTTTTTT
CDR3 protein: CATSIAGGITGELFF
D gene: TRBD2
J gene: TRBJ2-2
V gene: TRBV24-1
clone size: .
CDR3 length: 15

CDR3 DNA: TGTGCCAGTAGTATAACCAAAACGAGGGATCGCGGTGAAAAACTGTTTTTT
CDR3 protein: CASSITKTRDRGEKLFF
D gene: .
J gene: TRBJ1-4
V gene: TRBV19
clone size: .
CDR3 length: 17